The entry below gives a single T cell receptor (beta chain) sequence along with its context. No cognate antigen has been identified for it. The record has no base qualities; no much larger clone is one base away. From V the trimming removes 3 bases and from J it removes 5 bases, while the gene matches leave 6 bases of the junction unaccounted for. Including cysteine and phenylalanine, the CDR3 has 15 amino acids. CDR3 DNA is the only sequence kept; it has 45 bases, read in frame from the first base. In the germline V gene (reference sequence), CDR1 corresponds to LNHDA and CDR2 to SQIVND. Collaborating institutions collected whole blood in K2EDTA tubes following their own protocols. Collaborator samples were shipped for TCRbeta analysis as frozen whole blood, isolated PBMCs, or DNA extracted from either sample type. TCRbeta CDR3 regions were amplified from genomic DNA using the immunoSEQ Assay, a bias-controlled multiplex PCR. Per the authors' processing: Nucleated cell counts per sample were estimated from amplification of reference gene primers within the assay. To quantify the absolute abundance of each unique TCRbeta CDR3 rearrangement, sequence reads were collapsed and filtered. For each sample, productive Simpson clonality was calculated as the square root of Simpson's diversity index over productive rearrangements. The table was pulled from immuneACCESS by TCRdb, which kept in-frame rearrangements only. Such tables lose some clones; where checked, under half of the loss comes from unresolved V genes, and the rest has no known cause. The DNA gave D and trimming, while V, J and clone size come from that table. Within this sample are a few hundred thousand clones, with over 75% of them counted one time only. Under 2.5% of the sample is held by the ten biggest clonotypes.

This sample is drawn from a study of blood T cell repertoires in COVID-19 (TCRdb year 2020). Looking at the study overall: The collaborator samples originated in the United States, Italy and Spain and spanned the acute and convalescent phases of COVID-19. The material from the prospective study consisted of cDNA or gDNA derived from T cells, B-cell-depleted T cells, or PBMCs. The repertoires were made available in a free public database intended to serve as a resource for research on the immune response to SARS-CoV-2. Deeply sampled blood TCRbeta repertoires from subjects exposed to, actively infected with, or recovered from COVID-19 were included in the dataset. Where available, HLA class I and class II types were taken from metadata supplied by the sample provider and were not determined by assay-based typing. The sample metadata nearly always contained a de-identified subject ID, COVID-19 status, age in years and sex. The samples were drawn from two sources: the first 160 participants of the ongoing ImmuneRACE study, and over 950 subjects contributed by 6 global collaborators.

The study at large found these results: How much clinical and demographic metadata was included differed by source and by participant, and the metadata was provided uncurated.

The sequencing input was peripheral blood. The rearrangement combines TRBV19 with TRBJ2-5, and TRBD2 aligns with 10 junction nucleotides. The TCR sequence derives from a man aged 35-49 years with active or convalescent COVID-19. The nucleotides are TGTGCCAGTAGTATCCTAGCGGGAGTTTTTGAGACCCAGTACTTC. The encoded protein is CASSILAGVFETQYF.